The clone carrying this T cell receptor beta chain was detected a few times. Its antigen is currently unknown. Pools of viral peptides were used by the ViraFEST assay to expand antigen-specific CD4+ T cells ahead of sequencing. Culture proceeded for under twelve days, and CD4+ T cells were then isolated. Neither prior SARS-CoV-2 infection nor positive nucleocapsid antibodies were present in the vaccine recipients. Germline-derived CDR1 and CDR2 are SGDLS and YYNGEE. CDR3 length: 16 residues. Germline trimming cut 2 bases from V and 7 bases from J; bases unmatched to any gene: 10. The source of the sample is a study of vaccination effects on CD4 cells after COVID-19. Produced via immunoSEQ multiplex PCR; TCRdb's table is partial and in-frame only. The data show about 73,000 clones, about 79% seen once.

The sample in question was CD4+ T cells from PBMCs cultured with SARS-CoV-2 spike peptides, obtained before COVID-19 vaccination. V and J are TRBV9 and TRBJ2-1; 9 positions match TRBD1. This TCR came from a human donor who received a COVID-19 vaccine. For the CDR3, the DNA is TGTGCCAGCAGCGTGTCCGGGACAGGGAGTTGGAATGAGCAGTTCTTC. Translated, it gives CASSVSGTGSWNEQFF.